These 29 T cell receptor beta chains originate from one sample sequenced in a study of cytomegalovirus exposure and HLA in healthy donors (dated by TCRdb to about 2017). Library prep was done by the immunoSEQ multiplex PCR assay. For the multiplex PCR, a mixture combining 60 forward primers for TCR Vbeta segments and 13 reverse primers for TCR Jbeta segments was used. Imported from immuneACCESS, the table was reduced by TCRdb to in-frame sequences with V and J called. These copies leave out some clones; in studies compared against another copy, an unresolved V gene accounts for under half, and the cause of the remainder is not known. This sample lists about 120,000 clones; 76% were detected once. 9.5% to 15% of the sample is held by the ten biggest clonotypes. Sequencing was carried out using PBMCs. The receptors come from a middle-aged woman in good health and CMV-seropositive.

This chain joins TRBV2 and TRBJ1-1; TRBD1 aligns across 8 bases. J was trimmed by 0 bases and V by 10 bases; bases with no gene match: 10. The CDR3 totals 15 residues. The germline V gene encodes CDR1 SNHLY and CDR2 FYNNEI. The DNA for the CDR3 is TGTGCCACTTACCGGGACAGGTTTGTGAACACTGAAGCTTTCTTT. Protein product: CATYRDRFVNTEAFF.

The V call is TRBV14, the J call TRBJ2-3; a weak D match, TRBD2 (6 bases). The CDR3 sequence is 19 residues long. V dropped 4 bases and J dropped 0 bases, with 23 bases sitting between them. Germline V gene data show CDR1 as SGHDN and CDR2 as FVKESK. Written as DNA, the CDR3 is TGTGCCAGCAGCCCTATCACACATTGGGGGGTGGCTAGCACAGATACGCAGTATTTT. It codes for CASSPITHWGVASTDTQYF.

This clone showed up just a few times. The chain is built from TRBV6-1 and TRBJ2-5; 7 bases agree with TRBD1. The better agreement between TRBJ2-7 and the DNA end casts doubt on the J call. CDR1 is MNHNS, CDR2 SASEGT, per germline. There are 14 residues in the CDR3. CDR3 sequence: CASNRQGVPYEQYF. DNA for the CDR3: TGTGCCAGCAACCGACAGGGAGTACCCTACGAGCAGTACTTC.

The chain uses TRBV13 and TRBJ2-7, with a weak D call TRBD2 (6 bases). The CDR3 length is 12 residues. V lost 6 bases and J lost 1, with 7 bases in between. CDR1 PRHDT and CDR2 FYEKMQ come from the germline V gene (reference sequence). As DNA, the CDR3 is TGTGCCAGCAGGGGACTTTCCTACGAGCAGTACTTC. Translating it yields CASRGLSYEQYF. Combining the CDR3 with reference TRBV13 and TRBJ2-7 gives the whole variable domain AAGVIQSPRHLIKEKRETATLKCYPIPRHDTVYWYQQGPGQDPQFLISFYEKMQSDKGSIPDRFSAQQFSDYHSELNMSSLELGDSALYFCASRGLSYEQYFGPGTRLTVT.

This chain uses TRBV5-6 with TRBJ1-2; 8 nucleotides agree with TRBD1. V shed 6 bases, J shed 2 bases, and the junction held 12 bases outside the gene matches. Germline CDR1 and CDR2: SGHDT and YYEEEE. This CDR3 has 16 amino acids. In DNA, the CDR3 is TGTGCCAGCAACCCCTACAGGGGGAGCACAAACTATGGCTACACCTTC. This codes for CASNPYRGSTNYGYTF.

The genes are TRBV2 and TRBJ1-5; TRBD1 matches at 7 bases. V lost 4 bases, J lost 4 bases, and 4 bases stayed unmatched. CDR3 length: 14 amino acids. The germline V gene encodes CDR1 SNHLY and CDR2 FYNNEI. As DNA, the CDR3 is TGTGCCAGCAGTGGAGGGGGCGGAAATCAGCCCCAGCATTTT. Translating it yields CASSGGGGNQPQHF.

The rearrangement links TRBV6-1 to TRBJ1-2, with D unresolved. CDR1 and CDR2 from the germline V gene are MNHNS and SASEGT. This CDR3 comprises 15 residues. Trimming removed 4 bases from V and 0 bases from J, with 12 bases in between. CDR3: CASSVWPDSNYGYTF. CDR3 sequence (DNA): TGTGCCAGCAGTGTTTGGCCGGACTCTAACTATGGCTACACCTTC.

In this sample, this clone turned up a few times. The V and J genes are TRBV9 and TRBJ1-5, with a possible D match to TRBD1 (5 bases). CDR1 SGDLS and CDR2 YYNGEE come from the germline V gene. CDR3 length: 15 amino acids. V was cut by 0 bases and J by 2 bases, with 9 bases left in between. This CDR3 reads CASSVGGAGNQPQHF. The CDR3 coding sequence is TGTGCCAGCAGCGTAGGGGGCGCCGGCAATCAGCCCCAGCATTTT. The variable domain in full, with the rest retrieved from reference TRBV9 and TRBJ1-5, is DSGVTQTPKHLITATGQRVTLRCSPRSGDLSVYWYQQSLDQGLQFLIQYYNGEERAKGNILERFSAQQFPDLHSELNLSSLELGDSALYFCASSVGGAGNQPQHFGDGTRLSIL.

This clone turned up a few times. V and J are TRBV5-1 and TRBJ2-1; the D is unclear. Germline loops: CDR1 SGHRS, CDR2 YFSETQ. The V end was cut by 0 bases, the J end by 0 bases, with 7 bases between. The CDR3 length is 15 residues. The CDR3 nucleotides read TGCGCCAGCAGCTTGGGGGCCAGCTCCTACAATGAGCAGTTCTTC. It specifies CASSLGASSYNEQFF.

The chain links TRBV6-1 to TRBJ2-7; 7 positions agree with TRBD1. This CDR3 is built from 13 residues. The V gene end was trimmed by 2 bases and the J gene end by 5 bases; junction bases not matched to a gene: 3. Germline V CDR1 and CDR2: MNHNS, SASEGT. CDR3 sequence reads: CASSENRGNEQYF. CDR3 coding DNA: TGTGCCAGCAGTGAAAACAGGGGAAACGAGCAGTACTTC.

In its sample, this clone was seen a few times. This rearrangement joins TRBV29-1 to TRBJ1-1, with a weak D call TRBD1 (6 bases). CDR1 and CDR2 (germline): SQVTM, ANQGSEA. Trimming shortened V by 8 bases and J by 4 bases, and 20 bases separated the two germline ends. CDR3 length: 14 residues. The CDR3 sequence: CSTTGRAGATEAFF. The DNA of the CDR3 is TGCAGCACCACTGGCCGGGCAGGGGCCACTGAAGCTTTCTTT.

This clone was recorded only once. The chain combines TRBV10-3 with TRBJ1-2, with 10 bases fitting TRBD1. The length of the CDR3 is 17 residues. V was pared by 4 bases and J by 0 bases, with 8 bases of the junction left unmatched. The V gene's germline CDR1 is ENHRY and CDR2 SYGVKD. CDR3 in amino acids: CAISGGQGGGTNYGYTF. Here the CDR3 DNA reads TGTGCCATCAGTGGCGGACAGGGGGGGGGAACTAACTATGGCTACACCTTC.

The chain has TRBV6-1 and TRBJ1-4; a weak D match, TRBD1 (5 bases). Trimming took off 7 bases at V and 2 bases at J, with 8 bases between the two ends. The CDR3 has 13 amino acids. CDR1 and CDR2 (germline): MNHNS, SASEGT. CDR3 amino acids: CASNGGTNEKLFF. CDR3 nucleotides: TGTGCCAGCAACGGGGGGACTAATGAAAAACTGTTTTTT.

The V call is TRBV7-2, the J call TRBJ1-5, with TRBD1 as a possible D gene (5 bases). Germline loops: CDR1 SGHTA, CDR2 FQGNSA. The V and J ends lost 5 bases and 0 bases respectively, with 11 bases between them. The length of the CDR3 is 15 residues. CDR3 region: CASSLQVYSNQPQHF. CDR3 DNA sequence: TGTGCCAGCAGCCTACAGGTGTATAGCAATCAGCCCCAGCATTTT.

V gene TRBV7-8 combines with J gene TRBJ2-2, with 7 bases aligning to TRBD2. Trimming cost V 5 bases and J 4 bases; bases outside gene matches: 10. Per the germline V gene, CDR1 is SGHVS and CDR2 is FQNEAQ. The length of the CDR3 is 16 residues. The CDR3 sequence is CASSIGRGMSTGELFF. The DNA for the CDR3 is TGTGCCAGCAGCATAGGGCGGGGGATGAGCACCGGGGAGCTGTTTTTT. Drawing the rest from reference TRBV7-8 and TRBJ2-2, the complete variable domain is GAGVSQSPRYKVAKRGQDVALRCDPISGHVSLFWYQQALGQGPEFLTYFQNEAQLDKSGLPSDRFFAERPEGSVSTLKIQRTQQEDSAVYLCASSIGRGMSTGELFFGEGSRLTVL.

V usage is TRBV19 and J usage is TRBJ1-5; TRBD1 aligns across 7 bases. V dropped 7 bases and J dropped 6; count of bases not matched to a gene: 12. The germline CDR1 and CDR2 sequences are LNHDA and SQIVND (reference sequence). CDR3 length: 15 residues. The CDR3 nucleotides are TGTGCCAGTATAGTTCGACAGGGCGAGGCTCAGCCCCAGCATTTT. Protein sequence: CASIVRQGEAQPQHF.

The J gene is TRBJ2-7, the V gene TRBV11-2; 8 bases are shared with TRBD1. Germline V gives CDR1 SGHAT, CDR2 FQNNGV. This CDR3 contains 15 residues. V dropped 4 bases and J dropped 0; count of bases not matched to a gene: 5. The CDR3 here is CASSSYRGVSYEQYF. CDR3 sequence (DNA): TGTGCCAGCAGCTCTTACAGGGGGGTCTCCTACGAGCAGTACTTC.

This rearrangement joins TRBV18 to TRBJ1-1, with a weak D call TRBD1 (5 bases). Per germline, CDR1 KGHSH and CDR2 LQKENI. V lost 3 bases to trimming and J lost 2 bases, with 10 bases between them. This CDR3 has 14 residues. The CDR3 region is CASSPQGPNTEAFF. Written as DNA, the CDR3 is TGTGCCAGCTCACCGCAGGGCCCAAACACTGAAGCTTTCTTT.

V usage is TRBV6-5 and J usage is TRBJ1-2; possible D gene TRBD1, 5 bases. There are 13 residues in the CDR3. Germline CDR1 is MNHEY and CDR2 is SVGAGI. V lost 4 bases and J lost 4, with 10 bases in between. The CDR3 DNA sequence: TGTGCCAGCAGTTTACGGAGGGGCTATGGCTACACCTTC. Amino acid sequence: CASSLRRGYGYTF.

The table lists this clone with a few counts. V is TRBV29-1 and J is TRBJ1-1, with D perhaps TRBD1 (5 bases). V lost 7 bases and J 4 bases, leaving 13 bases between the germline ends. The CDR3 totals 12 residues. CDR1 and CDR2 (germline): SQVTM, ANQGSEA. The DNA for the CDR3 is TGCAGCGCCGCGACAGCCACCACTGAAGCTTTCTTT. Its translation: CSAATATTEAFF.

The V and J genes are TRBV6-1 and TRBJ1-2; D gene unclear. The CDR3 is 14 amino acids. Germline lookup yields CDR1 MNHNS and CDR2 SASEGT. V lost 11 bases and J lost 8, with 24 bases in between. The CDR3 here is CASRLQIDPSGYTF. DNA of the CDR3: TGTGCCTCCAGACTACAGATAGATCCCTCCGGCTACACCTTC.

The CDR3 DNA is TGTGCCAGCAGTTACCAGCATGCGGGAGAAGCTTTCTTT. Translated: CASSYQHAGEAFF. The V and J genes are TRBV6-5 and TRBJ1-1; D is unclear. With 2 bases removed from V and 8 bases from J, the gap between germline ends came to 12 bases. CDR3 length equals 13 residues. CDR1 and CDR2 from the germline V gene are MNHEY and SVGAGI.

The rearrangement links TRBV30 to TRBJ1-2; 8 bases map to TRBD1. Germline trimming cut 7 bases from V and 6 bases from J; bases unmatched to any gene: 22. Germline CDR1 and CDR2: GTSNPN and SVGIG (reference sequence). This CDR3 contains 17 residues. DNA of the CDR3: TGTGCCTCCTTTTTGGGCGTAGGGACAGGACCGGGGGATGGCTACACCTTC. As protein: CASFLGVGTGPGDGYTF.

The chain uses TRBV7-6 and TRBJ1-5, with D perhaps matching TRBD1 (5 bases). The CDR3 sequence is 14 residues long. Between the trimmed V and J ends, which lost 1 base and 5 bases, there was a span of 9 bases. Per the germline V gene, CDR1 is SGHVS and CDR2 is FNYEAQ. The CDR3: CASSLGRVHQPQHF. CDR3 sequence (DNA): TGTGCCAGCAGCTTAGGCAGGGTACATCAGCCCCAGCATTTT.

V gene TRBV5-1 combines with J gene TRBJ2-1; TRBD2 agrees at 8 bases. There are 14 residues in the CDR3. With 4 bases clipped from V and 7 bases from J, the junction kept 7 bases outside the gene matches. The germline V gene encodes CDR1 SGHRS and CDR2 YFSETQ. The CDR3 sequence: CASSPGLATNEQFF. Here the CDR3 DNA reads TGCGCCAGCAGCCCTGGACTAGCAACGAATGAGCAGTTCTTC.

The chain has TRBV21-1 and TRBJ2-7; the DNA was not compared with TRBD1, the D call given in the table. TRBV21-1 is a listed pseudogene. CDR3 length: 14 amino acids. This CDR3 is CASSKQVSSYEQYF. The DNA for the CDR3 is TGTGCCAGCAGCAAACAGGTTAGCTCCTACGAGCAGTACTTC.

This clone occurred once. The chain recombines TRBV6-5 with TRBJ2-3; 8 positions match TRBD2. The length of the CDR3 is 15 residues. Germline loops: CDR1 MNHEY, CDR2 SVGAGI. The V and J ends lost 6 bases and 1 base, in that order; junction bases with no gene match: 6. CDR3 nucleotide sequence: TGTGCCAGCAGCCGGTCGGGACTAGGCACAGATACGCAGTATTTT. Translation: CASSRSGLGTDTQYF.

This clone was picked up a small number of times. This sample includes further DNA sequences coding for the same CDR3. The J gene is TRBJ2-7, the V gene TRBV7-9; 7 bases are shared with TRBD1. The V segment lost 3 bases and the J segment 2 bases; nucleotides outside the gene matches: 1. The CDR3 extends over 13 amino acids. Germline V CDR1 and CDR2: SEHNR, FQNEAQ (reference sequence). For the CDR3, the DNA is TGTGCCAGCAGCTTGCAGGGGGCCTACGAGCAGTACTTC. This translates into CASSLQGAYEQYF. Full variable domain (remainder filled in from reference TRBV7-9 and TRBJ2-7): DTGVSQNPRHKITKRGQNVTFRCDPISEHNRLYWYRQTLGQGPEFLTYFQNEAQLEKSRLLSDRFSAERPKGSFSTLEIQRTEQGDSAMYLCASSLQGAYEQYFGPGTRLTVT.

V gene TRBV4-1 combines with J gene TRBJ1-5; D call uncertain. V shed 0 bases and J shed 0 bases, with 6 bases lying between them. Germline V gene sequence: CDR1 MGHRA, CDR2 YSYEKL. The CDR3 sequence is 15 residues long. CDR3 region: CASSQDGSSNQPQHF. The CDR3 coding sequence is TGCGCCAGCAGCCAAGATGGGAGTAGCAATCAGCCCCAGCATTTT.